The following is a T cell receptor (beta chain) sequence with its context. What it recognizes is unknown. The sample originates from a study of T cells expressing NK-cell markers. Study-level points and caveats: In six donors, dominant NKG2C+ clonotypes were roughly 1.0-7.5% of CD8+ T cells. Where several donors were concerned, these clonotypes also led the CD3+CD56-NKG2C+ fraction.

This CDR3 is 16 amino acids long. The germline CDR1 and CDR2 sequences are LGHNT and FRNRAP. Scientists made TCR beta cDNA using 5'RACE template switching with UMIs. TCRdb re-called the 5' RACE reads; one entry per CDR3 protein, DNA not given. The sample data list some 140,000 distinct CDR3 sequences. The chain links TRBV12-5 to TRBJ2-1; TCRdb gives TRBD2 as the D gene, but with no DNA this cannot be confirmed. This TCR derives from a woman aged 45-59 years in good health. Material: blood T cells: a sorted CD56 or NKG2C T cell subset, CD4+ or CD8+ T cells, or bulk PBMC T cells (not recorded which). CDR3 sequence reads: CASGSTTGTSYYEQFF.